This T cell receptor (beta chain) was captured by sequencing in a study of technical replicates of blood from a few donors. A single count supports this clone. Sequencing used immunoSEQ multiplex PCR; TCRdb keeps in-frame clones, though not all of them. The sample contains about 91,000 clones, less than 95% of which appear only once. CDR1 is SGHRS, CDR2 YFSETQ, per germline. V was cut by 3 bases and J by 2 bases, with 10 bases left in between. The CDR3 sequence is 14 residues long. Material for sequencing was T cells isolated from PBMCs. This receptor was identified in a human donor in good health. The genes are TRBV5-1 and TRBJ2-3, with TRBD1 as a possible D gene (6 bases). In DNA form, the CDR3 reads TGCGCCAGCAGCTCCGGACAGCCCACAGATACGCAGTATTTT. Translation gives CASSSGQPTDTQYF.